Below, one T cell receptor beta chain is given with its context. Its antigen is not known. The sample originates from a study of T cell responses to AZD1222 COVID-19 vaccine. Germline V gene lookup returns CDR1 SGHRS and CDR2 YFSETQ. The trim removed 2 bases at V and 2 bases at J, leaving 1 base unmatched. CDR3 length equals 14 residues. Profiling relied on immunoSEQ multiplex PCR, and the TCRdb table lists in-frame clones only, not all of them. The data show about 120,000 clones, approximately 90% seen once. Study-wide results and limits: Mapped onto spike, vaccine-associated CD4 TCRs spanned it and were dominant at 160-218 and 743-854. Receipt of two AZD1222 doses was followed by a rise in Spike-specific TCR breadth and depth.

Sample: peripheral blood, taken 28 days after the second AZD1222 dose. This sequence was found in an adult who received the AZD1222 COVID-19 vaccine. V and J are TRBV5-1 and TRBJ2-5, with 9 positions matching TRBD2. CDR3 nucleotide sequence: TGCGCCAGCAGCTTTCTAGCGGGGCAAGAGACCCAGTACTTC. It yields the protein CASSFLAGQETQYF.